Listed below are T cell receptor beta chains from one sample, sequenced in a study of prognosis after radiotherapy for stage I lung cancer. TCRdb ran MiXCR on the multiplex PCR reads and lists one entry per CDR3 protein. Among 30,000 to 40,000 distinct CDR3 sequences listed, approximately 24% were seen once. The specimen comprised PBMCs, sampled before or after stereotactic body radiation therapy (not recorded which). The source of these receptors is a donor older than 45 with non-small cell lung cancer. The CDR3 runs from the conserved cysteine through the conserved F or W. The order of the fields is J gene, V gene, clone size, CDR3 length, D gene, CDR3 DNA, CDR3 protein. A D gene is named only where the DNA matches it firmly. A clone size is listed for some rows: how often the clone was seen (once, few, many), or a class if it is expanded.

>TRBJ1-5|TRBV28|-|19|TRBD1
TGTGCCAGAAGTTTAGTAACCGGGACAGGGAGGTTAGGTGATCAGCCCCAGCATTTT
CARSLVTGTGRLGDQPQHF
>TRBJ1-4|TRBV28|many|12|-
TGTGCCAGCAGTGGCAGGGAAGAAAAACTGTTTTTT
CASSGREEKLFF
>TRBJ1-6|TRBV7-9|many|14|-
TGTGCCAGCAGCTTAGCGAACGGTTTTGGACCCCTCCACTTT
CASSLANGFGPLHF
>TRBJ2-5|TRBV20-1|many|13|-
TGCAGTGCTAGAGACGACGGTCAAGACACCCAGTACTTC
CSARDDGQDTQYF
>TRBJ2-3|TRBV20-1|once|12|TRBD2
TGCAGTGCGAAAACTAGCGGGGATACGCAGTATTTT
CSAKTSGDTQYF
>TRBJ1-2|TRBV20-1|many|15|-
TGCAGTGCTAGAGATACTCGGGGGGCGTCCTATGGCTACACCTTC
CSARDTRGASYGYTF
>TRBJ1-1|TRBV28|many|13|-
TGTGCCAGCACCCAACTTCCGATGGAAGAAGCTTTCTTT
CASTQLPMEEAFF
>TRBJ2-1|TRBV6-6|-|16|-
TGTCCCAGCAGTTACTCGCTGGGGGTGGCTTACAATGAGCAGTTCTTC
CPSSYSLGVAYNEQFF
>TRBJ2-7|TRBV6-1|many|14|TRBD2
TGTGCCAGCAGAATATCGACTAGCTTCAACGAGCAGTACTTC
CASRISTSFNEQYF
>TRBJ2-2|TRBV6-1|many|14|-
TGTGCCAGCAGTGACGATCAGGACACCGGGGAGCTGTTTTTT
CASSDDQDTGELFF
>TRBJ2-1|TRBV6-2/TRBV6-3|-|19|-
TGTGCCAGCAGTTACCCCGGTGCGCGGAGGACCTTAAACGACAATGAGCAGTTCTTC
CASSYPGARRTLNDNEQFF
>TRBJ2-1|TRBV6-2/TRBV6-3|many|13|-
TGTGCCAGCAGTTACTCGATCCACAATGAGCAGTTCTTC
CASSYSIHNEQFF
>TRBJ1-4|TRBV20-1|many|12|-
TGCAGTGCATGGACAGAAAAAGAAAAACTGTTTTTT
CSAWTEKEKLFF
>TRBJ2-3|TRBV27|many|14|-
TGTGCCAGCAGTTCCCTTGGGACCACAGATACGCAGTATTTT
CASSSLGTTDTQYF
>TRBJ1-5|TRBV6-1|many|13|TRBD1
TGTGCCAGCCTAGGGGGCGGGGGTCAGCCCCAGCATTTT
CASLGGGGQPQHF
>TRBJ1-6|TRBV6-2/TRBV6-3|-|15|TRBD1
TGTGCCAGCAGCCTTGACAGGGGCCCGAATTCACCCCTCCACTTT
CASSLDRGPNSPLHF
>TRBJ2-7|TRBV29-1|many|13|TRBD2
TGCAGCGTTGGGCCCCGGACTAGACGGGAGCAGTACTTC
CSVGPRTRREQYF
>TRBJ1-5|TRBV28|many|13|-
TGTGCCAGCAAAGGGGATAGCAATCAGCCCCAGCATTTT
CASKGDSNQPQHF
>TRBJ2-1|TRBV24-1|many|16|-
TGTGCCACCAGTGACTCAGGGTCGGGAATCCGCAATGAGCAGTTCTTC
CATSDSGSGIRNEQFF
>TRBJ2-7|TRBV4-2|-|16|-
TGTGCCAGCAGCCCAAATCCCGGGGATCTTACCTACGAGCAGTACTTC
CASSPNPGDLTYEQYF
>TRBJ1-2|TRBV30|once|14|-
TGTGCCTGGAATACGTTAGGGAAGTCGGATGGCTACACCTTC
CAWNTLGKSDGYTF
>TRBJ2-1|TRBV24-1|many|14|-
TGTGCCACCAGTCCCGGTAGACACTACAATGAGCAGTTCTTC
CATSPGRHYNEQFF
>TRBJ2-2|TRBV5-1|many|13|-
TGCGCCAGCGGCCCCAGAGCGACCGGGGAGCTGTTTTTT
CASGPRATGELFF
>TRBJ1-2|TRBV11-2|many|15|-
TGTGCCAGCAGCCCGCCCGTGGGCAGGGTGAGTGGCTACACCTTC
CASSPPVGRVSGYTF
>TRBJ2-7|TRBV5-1|many|16|-
TGCGCCAGCAGCTCCCAGGGACGAGCGAGCTCCTACGAGCAGTACTTC
CASSSQGRASSYEQYF
>TRBJ1-5|TRBV18|few|17|-
TGTGCCAGCTCCTCTTATGGGGGGCAAGTAAGCAATCAGCCCCAGCATTTT
CASSSYGGQVSNQPQHF
>TRBJ2-3|TRBV2|-|15|-
TGTGCCAGCAGTGAAACAGGATGTAGCAAAGATACGCAGTATTTT
CASSETGCSKDTQYF
>TRBJ1-2|TRBV28|many|14|-
TGTGCCAGCAGTTTTCAGGGGCTGAACTATGGCTACACCTTC
CASSFQGLNYGYTF
>TRBJ2-3|TRBV5-4|many|15|TRBD2
TGTGCCAGCAGCTCGGTAGCGGGAGTGAGAGATACGCAGTATTTT
CASSSVAGVRDTQYF
>TRBJ2-1|TRBV29-1|many|15|-
TGCAGCGTTGCCCAACCCAGGTGGCTACACGGTGAGCAGTTCTTC
CSVAQPRWLHGEQFF
>TRBJ2-7|TRBV27|-|11|-
TGTGCCGGCAGTGAGTGGGTCGAGCAGTACTTC
CAGSEWVEQYF
>TRBJ2-5|TRBV20-1|many|14|-
TGCAGTGCTAGAGATCTGGCAGCCCAAGAGACCCAGTACTTC
CSARDLAAQETQYF
>TRBJ1-2|TRBV28|many|15|-
TGTGCCAGCAATGAAGAGGCCTTCGGGGACTATGGCTACACCTTC
CASNEEAFGDYGYTF
>TRBJ1-6|TRBV9|many|21|TRBD1
TGTGCCAGCTCGCTTCCACCGGACGACAGGGCCTACTCGGAGGCTAATTCACCCCTCCACTTT
CASSLPPDDRAYSEANSPLHF
>TRBJ2-3|TRBV10-3|-|17|TRBD2
TGTGCCATCACCGGGACTAGCGGATCTACTAGCACAGATACCCAGTATTTT
CAITGTSGSTSTDTQYF
>TRBJ1-5|TRBV18|many|12|-
TGTGCCAGCAGTTTACAGAATCAGCCCCAGCATTTT
CASSLQNQPQHF
>TRBJ1-6|TRBV5-1|many|14|-
TGCGCCAGCAGCTTGACGGAGAATAATTCACCCCTCCACTTT
CASSLTENNSPLHF
>TRBJ2-5|TRBV11-3|many|14|TRBD1
TGTGCCAGCAGCGGGGGACAGGGGGGTGAGACCCAGTACTTC
CASSGGQGGETQYF
>TRBJ2-7|TRBV12-3/TRBV12-4|many|14|-
TGTGCCAGCAGTTTGGGCCGCCCGGACTACGAGCAGTACTTC
CASSLGRPDYEQYF
>TRBJ1-5|TRBV28|many|15|-
TGTGCCAGCAGTTCGACGGAATATAGCAATCAGCCCCAGCATTTT
CASSSTEYSNQPQHF